This T cell receptor beta chain was found in a study of blood T cell repertoires in COVID-19. For the study at large: PBMCs, B-cell-depleted T cells, or T cells were the source of the cDNA or gDNA that made up the material.

In the source study's methods: For nucleated cells, counts were estimated from reference gene primer amplification. Profiling relied on immunoSEQ multiplex PCR, and the TCRdb table lists in-frame clones only, not all of them. V, J and clone size are those of that table, while D and trimming were read from the DNA. The repertoire holds 150,000 or so clones, with about nine tenths as singletons. V lost 3 bases and J 4 bases, leaving 10 bases between the germline ends. This CDR3 spans 13 amino acids. Germline CDR1 SGHRS, CDR2 YFSETQ. The chain joins TRBV5-1 to TRBJ1-2, with D uncertain. The sequence was obtained from a man younger than 35 with acute or convalescent COVID-19. The sequenced material came from peripheral blood. CDR3 in amino acids: CASSSDLTYGYTF. CDR3 bases: TGCGCCAGCAGCTCTGACTTAACCTATGGCTACACCTTC.